What follows are 18 T cell receptor beta chains derived from one specimen sequenced in a study of blood T cells in healthy people across ages. A sample-barcoded 5' primer and a J-beta primer mix were used in a second PCR of roughly 6 to 11 cycles. TCRdb itself ran the 5' RACE reads through MiXCR, one entry per CDR3 protein. The sample has roughly 500,000 distinct CDR3 sequences, 25% to 30% seen once. Sequencing used blood. These receptors were obtained from a woman in her seventies in good health.

The chain employs TRBV20-1 and TRBJ2-7; D is ambiguous. This CDR3 has 13 residues. V shed 6 bases and J shed 7 bases, with 19 bases lying between them. The germline V gene has CDR1 DFQATT and CDR2 SNEGSKA (reference sequence). CDR3 amino acids: CSANRRDRAEQYF. DNA for the CDR3: TGCAGTGCCAATAGGAGAGACCGCGCGGAGCAGTACTTC.

There are a few counts of this clonotype. CDR3: CASSLAAAGSGKLFF. The CDR3 region has the DNA TGTGCCAGCAGCTTAGCGGCGGCAGGGTCAGGAAAACTGTTTTTT. V gene TRBV7-2 combines with J gene TRBJ1-4, with D perhaps matching TRBD1 (5 bases). V lost 0 bases and J 10 bases, leaving 15 bases between the germline ends. From germline, CDR1 is SGHTA and CDR2 FQGNSA. CDR3 length: 15 residues.

The CDR3, as DNA: TGCAGCGTTGAAGATCTGACCGAGCTCTCCTACAATGAGCAGTTCTTC. This encodes CSVEDLTELSYNEQFF. The chain employs TRBV29-1 and TRBJ2-1; D remains unclear. The CDR3 covers 16 residues. The germline V and J ends were trimmed by 0 bases and 0 bases, with 12 bases remaining between them. Germline V gene lookup returns CDR1 SQVTM and CDR2 ANQGSEA.

This clonotype was seen ten or more times. This chain links TRBV12-3 or TRBV12-4 with TRBJ1-1, with a possible D match to TRBD1 (6 bases). V lost 7 bases and J 3 bases, leaving 15 bases between the germline ends. This CDR3 has 14 residues. The CDR3, as DNA: TGTGCCAGCAAAGCAGGGGTTGGACACACTGAAGCTTTCTTT. Residues: CASKAGVGHTEAFF.

V usage is TRBV5-6 and J usage is TRBJ1-2; no clear D. The CDR3 extends over 15 amino acids. Trimming took off 1 base at V and 2 bases at J, with 12 bases between the two ends. Germline-derived CDR1 and CDR2 are SGHDT and YYEEEE. CDR3 sequence: CASSLRAGGNYGYTF. The CDR3 region has the DNA TGTGCCAGCAGCTTGAGGGCAGGTGGGAACTATGGCTACACCTTC.

V and J are TRBV20-1 and TRBJ1-5; no definite D call. This CDR3 contains 15 residues. V lost 7 bases and J 1 base, leaving 17 bases between the germline ends. CDR1 DFQATT and CDR2 SNEGSKA come from the germline V gene (reference sequence). The CDR3: CSVTTRARSNQPQHF. CDR3 bases: TGCAGTGTTACCACCCGGGCCAGGAGCAATCAGCCCCAGCATTTT.

This clonotype was counted only a few times. V is TRBV10-2 and J is TRBJ1-4; 8 bases map to TRBD1. With V trimmed by 6 bases and J by 8 bases, 11 bases remained unmatched. The CDR3 has 15 residues. Germline-derived CDR1 and CDR2 are WSHSY and SAAADI. The DNA of the CDR3 is TGCGCCAGCAGGGGGGACAGGACGAAGGGGGAAAAACTGTTTTTT. Its protein product is CASRGDRTKGEKLFF.

This clonotype has only a few counts. This rearrangement joins TRBV5-1 to TRBJ2-3; D is unclear. The germline gives CDR1 SGHRS, CDR2 YFSETQ. Trimming shortened V by 2 bases and J by 4 bases, and 14 bases separated the two germline ends. The CDR3 is 15 residues long. The DNA of the CDR3 is TGCGCCAGCAGCTTAGAAGGGATTGGGCCAGATACGCAGTATTTT. As protein: CASSLEGIGPDTQYF.

This chain connects TRBV21-1 to TRBJ1-4. TRBV21-1 corresponds to a pseudogene. The CDR3 length is 17 residues. CDR3 loop: CASSKGAPISTNEKLFF. Here the CDR3 DNA reads TGTGCCAGCAGCAAAGGGGCCCCGATTTCAACTAATGAAAAACTGTTTTTT.

This clonotype showed up many times. This sequence joins TRBV5-5 and TRBJ1-1; TRBD1 might be the D (5 bases). Germline CDR1 SGHKS, CDR2 YYEKEE (reference sequence). The CDR3 has 16 residues. Trimming removed 0 bases from V and 0 bases from J, with 12 bases in between. This chain's CDR3 is CASSLAWGRMNTEAFF. The CDR3 region has the DNA TGTGCCAGCAGCTTGGCCTGGGGCAGGATGAACACTGAAGCTTTCTTT.

This chain joins TRBV30 and TRBJ2-7; D is uncertain. The CDR3 sequence is 12 residues long. V was cut by 4 bases and J by 0 bases, with 7 bases left in between. The V gene's germline CDR1 is GTSNPN and CDR2 SVGIG (reference sequence). The CDR3 DNA is TGTGCCTGGATGCGTGGCTCCTACGAGCAGTACTTC. It encodes CAWMRGSYEQYF.

This clonotype was found many times. V and J are TRBV9 and TRBJ2-7; the D gene is possibly TRBD2 (5 bases). Trimming stripped 0 bases from V and 0 bases from J, with 10 bases between. The length of the CDR3 is 15 residues. The V gene's germline CDR1 is SGDLS and CDR2 YYNGEE. CDR3 nucleotides: TGTGCCAGCAGCGTAGATCCGGGGAACTCCTACGAGCAGTACTTC. Translation: CASSVDPGNSYEQYF. The full variable domain, its missing parts supplied by reference TRBV9 and TRBJ2-7, is DSGVTQTPKHLITATGQRVTLRCSPRSGDLSVYWYQQSLDQGLQFLIQYYNGEERAKGNILERFSAQQFPDLHSELNLSSLELGDSALYFCASSVDPGNSYEQYFGPGTRLTVT.

This clonotype occurred a few times. The chain links TRBV20-1 to TRBJ2-1, with 11 nucleotides matching TRBD2. CDR1 and CDR2 (germline): DFQATT, SNEGSKA (reference sequence). The junction had 9 bases not matched to a gene; V was cut back by 2 bases and J by 9 bases. The CDR3 consists of 15 residues. The CDR3 DNA is TGCAGTGCTAGAATAGCGGGGGGGCGATTTTTTGAGCAGTTCTTC. Residues: CSARIAGGRFFEQFF.

This clonotype was recorded once. V and J are TRBV10-3 and TRBJ1-5; 8 bases fit TRBD1. Trimming removed 0 bases from V and 5 bases from J; junction bases left unmatched: 9. This CDR3 spans 17 amino acids. The germline V gene has CDR1 ENHRY and CDR2 SYGVKD. For the CDR3, the DNA is TGTGCCATCAGTGAGTCCTTGGTCAGGGGGCAAGATCAGCCCCAGCATTTT. Its protein is CAISESLVRGQDQPQHF.

As for this clonotype: At one of its ends the junction is not consistent with the germline gene, which may arise from a read error. The chain recombines TRBV4-3 with TRBJ2-5, with TRBD2 matching over 7 bases. The CDR3 has 13 residues. Germline V lookup: CDR1 LGHNA, CDR2 YSLEER. The CDR3 nucleotides read TGCGCCAGCAGCCAAGAGCGGGGGAATGAGAAGTTCTTC. Amino acids: CASSQERGNEKFF.

The V call is TRBV20-1, the J call TRBJ1-1, with a tentative D call TRBD1 (5 bases). Between the trimmed V and J ends, which lost 2 bases and 5 bases, there was a span of 9 bases. Germline values: CDR1 DFQATT, CDR2 SNEGSKA (reference sequence). The CDR3 consists of 12 residues. CDR3 residues: CSARSPGTEAFF. CDR3 in DNA: TGCAGTGCTAGATCCCCAGGGACTGAAGCTTTCTTT.

The V and J genes are TRBV11-3 and TRBJ2-5, with D possibly being TRBD1 or TRBD2 (6 bases each). Trimming left V 0 bases short and J 2 bases short, with 10 bases between. The CDR3 is made up of 15 amino acids. Germline V lookup: CDR1 SGHNT, CDR2 YENEEA. The CDR3 spells CASSLDQGRQETQYF. The CDR3 DNA is TGTGCCAGCAGCTTAGATCAGGGGAGGCAAGAGACCCAGTACTTC.

Regarding this clonotype: An end of the junction does not agree with germline; a read error may underlie this. The V gene is TRBV2, the J gene TRBJ2-2; maybe TRBD2 (6 bases). CDR3 size: 13 residues. In germline, CDR1 is SNHLY, CDR2 FYNNEI. Here the CDR3 reads CASRLGAGGELVF. The DNA of the CDR3 is TGTGCCAGCAGGCTGGGTGCCGGCGGGGAGCTGGTTTTT.